This T cell receptor beta chain was found in a study of blood T cell repertoires in COVID-19. Study-level background: COVID-19 samples, acute and convalescent, were from the United States, Italy and Spain. T cells, B-cell-depleted T cells, or PBMCs supplied cDNA or gDNA.

Under the authors' procedure: Amplification with reference gene primers provided the estimates of nucleated cell counts. The assay was immunoSEQ multiplex PCR, and TCRdb's table has in-frame clones only and misses some. V and J calls plus clone size are reproduced from that table; the DNA served to infer D and trimming. Here the sample spans roughly 500,000 clones, 80% to 90% being singletons. Germline V lookup: CDR1 MNHEY, CDR2 SMNVEV (reference sequence). The CDR3 is 12 residues long. With V trimmed by 3 bases and J by 9 bases, 2 bases remained unmatched. The chain joins TRBV27 to TRBJ2-1; TRBD2 aligns across 7 bases. The sequenced sample was peripheral blood. This clonotype was sampled from a human donor in a cohort sampled during active COVID-19. In DNA form, the CDR3 reads TGTGCCAGCAGTTTGGGCGGGGGTGAGCAGTTCTTC. Translation gives CASSLGGGEQFF.